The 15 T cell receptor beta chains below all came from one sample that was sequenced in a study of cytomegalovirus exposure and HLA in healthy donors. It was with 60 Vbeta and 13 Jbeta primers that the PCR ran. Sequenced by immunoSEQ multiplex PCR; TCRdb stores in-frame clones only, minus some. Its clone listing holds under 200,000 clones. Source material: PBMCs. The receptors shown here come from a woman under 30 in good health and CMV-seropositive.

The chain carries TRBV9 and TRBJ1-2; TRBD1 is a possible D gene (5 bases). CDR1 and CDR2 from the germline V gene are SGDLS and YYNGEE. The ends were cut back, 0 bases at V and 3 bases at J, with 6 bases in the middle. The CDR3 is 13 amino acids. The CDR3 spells CASSVVTDYGYTF. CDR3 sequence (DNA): TGTGCCAGCAGCGTAGTGACAGACTATGGCTACACCTTC.

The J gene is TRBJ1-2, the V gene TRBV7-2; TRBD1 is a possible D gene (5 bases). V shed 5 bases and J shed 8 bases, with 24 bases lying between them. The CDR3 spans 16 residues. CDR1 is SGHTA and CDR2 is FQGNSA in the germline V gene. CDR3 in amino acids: CASSRAWDLRGEGYTF. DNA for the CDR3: TGTGCCAGCAGCCGCGCCTGGGACTTACGGGGGGAGGGCTACACCTTC.

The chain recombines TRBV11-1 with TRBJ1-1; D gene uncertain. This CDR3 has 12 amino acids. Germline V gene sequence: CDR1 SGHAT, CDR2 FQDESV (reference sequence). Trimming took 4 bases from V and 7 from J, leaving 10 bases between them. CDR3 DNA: TGTGCCAGCAGCTACTCACTCTATGAAGCTTTCTTT. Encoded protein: CASSYSLYEAFF.

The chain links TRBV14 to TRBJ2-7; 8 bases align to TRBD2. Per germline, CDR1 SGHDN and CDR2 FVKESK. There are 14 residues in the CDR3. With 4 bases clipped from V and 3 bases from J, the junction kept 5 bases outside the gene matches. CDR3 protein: CASSPPGGVYEQYF. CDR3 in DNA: TGTGCCAGCAGCCCCCCGGGGGGGGTCTACGAGCAGTACTTC.

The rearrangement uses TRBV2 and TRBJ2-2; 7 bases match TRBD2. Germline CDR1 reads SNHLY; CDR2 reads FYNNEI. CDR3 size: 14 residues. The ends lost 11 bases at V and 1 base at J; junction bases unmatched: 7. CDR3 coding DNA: TGTGCCTCATTCTCTAGCGGGAACACCGGGGAGCTGTTTTTT. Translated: CASFSSGNTGELFF.

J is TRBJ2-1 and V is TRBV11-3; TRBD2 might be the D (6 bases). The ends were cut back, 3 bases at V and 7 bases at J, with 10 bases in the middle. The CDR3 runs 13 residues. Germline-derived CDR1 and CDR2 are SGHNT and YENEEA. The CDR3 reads CASSFGEVNEQFF. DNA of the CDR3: TGTGCCAGCAGCTTCGGGGAGGTGAATGAGCAGTTCTTC.

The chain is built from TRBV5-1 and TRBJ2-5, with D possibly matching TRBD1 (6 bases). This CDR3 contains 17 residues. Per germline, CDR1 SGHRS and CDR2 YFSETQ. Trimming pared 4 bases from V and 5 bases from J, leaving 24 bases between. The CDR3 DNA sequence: TGCGCCAGCAGCCCCGTGGCGGACAGTAGAGCTCAGGAGACCCAGTACTTC. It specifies CASSPVADSRAQETQYF.

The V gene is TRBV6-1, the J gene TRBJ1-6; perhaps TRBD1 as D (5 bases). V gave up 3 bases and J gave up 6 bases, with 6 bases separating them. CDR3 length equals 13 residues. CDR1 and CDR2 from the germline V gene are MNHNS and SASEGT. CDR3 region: CASSDDSNSPLHF. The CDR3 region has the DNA TGTGCCAGCAGTGACGACAGTAATTCACCCCTCCACTTT.

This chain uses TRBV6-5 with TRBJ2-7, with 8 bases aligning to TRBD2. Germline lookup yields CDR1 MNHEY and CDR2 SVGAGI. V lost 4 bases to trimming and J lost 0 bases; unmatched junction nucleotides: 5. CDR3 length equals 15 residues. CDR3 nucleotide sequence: TGTGCCAGCAGTTCTGGGCGGGGGGCCTCCTACGAGCAGTACTTC. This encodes CASSSGRGASYEQYF.

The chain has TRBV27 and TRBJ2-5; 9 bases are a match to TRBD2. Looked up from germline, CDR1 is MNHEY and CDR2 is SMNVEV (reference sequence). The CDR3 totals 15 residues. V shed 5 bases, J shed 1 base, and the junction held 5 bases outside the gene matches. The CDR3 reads CASSLSGLAQETQYF. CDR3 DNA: TGTGCCAGCAGTCTGTCGGGACTAGCCCAAGAGACCCAGTACTTC.

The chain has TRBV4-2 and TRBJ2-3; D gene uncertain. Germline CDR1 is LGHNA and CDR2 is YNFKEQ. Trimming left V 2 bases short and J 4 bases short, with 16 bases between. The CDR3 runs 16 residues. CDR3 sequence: CASSQSLTSSPDTQYF. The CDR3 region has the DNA TGTGCCAGCAGCCAAAGCCTCACCTCGAGCCCAGATACGCAGTATTTT.

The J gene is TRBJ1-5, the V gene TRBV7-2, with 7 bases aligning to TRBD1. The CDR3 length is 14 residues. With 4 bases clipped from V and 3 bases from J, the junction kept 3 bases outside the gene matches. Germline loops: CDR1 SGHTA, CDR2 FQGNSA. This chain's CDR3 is CASSYDRDNQPQHF. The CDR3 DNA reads TGTGCCAGCAGCTACGACAGGGACAATCAGCCCCAGCATTTT.

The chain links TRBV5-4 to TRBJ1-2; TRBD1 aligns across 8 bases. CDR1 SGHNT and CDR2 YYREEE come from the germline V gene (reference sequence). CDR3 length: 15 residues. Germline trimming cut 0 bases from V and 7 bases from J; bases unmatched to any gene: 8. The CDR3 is CASSLVGQGRGGYTF. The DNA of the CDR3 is TGTGCCAGCAGCTTGGTCGGACAGGGACGCGGTGGCTACACCTTC. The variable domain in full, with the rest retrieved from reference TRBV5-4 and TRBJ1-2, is ETGVTQSPTHLIKTRGQQVTLRCSSQSGHNTVSWYQQALGQGPQFIFQYYREEENGRGNFPPRFSGLQFPNYSSELNVNALELDDSALYLCASSLVGQGRGGYTFGSGTRLTVV.

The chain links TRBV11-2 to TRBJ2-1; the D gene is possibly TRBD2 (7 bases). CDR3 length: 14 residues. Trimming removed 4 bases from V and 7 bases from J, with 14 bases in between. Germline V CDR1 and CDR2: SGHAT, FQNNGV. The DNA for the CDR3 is TGTGCCAGCAGCTCGGAGGGGGGGTGGAATGAGCAGTTCTTC. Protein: CASSSEGGWNEQFF.

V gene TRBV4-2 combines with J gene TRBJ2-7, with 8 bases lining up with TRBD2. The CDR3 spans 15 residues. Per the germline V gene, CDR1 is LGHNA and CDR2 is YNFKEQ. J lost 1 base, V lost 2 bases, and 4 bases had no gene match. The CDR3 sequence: CASSQPERESYEQYF. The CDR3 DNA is TGTGCCAGCAGCCAACCGGAGCGGGAGTCCTACGAGCAGTACTTC.